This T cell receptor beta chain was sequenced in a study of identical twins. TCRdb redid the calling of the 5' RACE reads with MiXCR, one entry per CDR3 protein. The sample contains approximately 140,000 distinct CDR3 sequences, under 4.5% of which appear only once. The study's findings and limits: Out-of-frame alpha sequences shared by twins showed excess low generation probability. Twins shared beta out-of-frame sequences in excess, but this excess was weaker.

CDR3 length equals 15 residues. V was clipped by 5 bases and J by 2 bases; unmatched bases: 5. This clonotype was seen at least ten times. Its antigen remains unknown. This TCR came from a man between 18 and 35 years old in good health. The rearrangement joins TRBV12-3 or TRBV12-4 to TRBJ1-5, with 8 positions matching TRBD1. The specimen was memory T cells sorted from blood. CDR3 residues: CASSPPGQGNQPQHF. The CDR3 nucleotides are TGTGCCAGCAGTCCCCCGGGACAGGGCAATCAGCCCCAGCATTTT.